This paragraph covers one T cell receptor (beta chain) sequence. Its target antigen remains unknown. Base quality data are lacking; no much larger clone is found one base away. CD4+ T cells from unexposed donors were collected before the COVID-19 pandemic (2011-2018). After less than eleven days of culture, CD4+ T cells were isolated with the EasySep CD4+ T cell isolation kit. As cell numbers permitted, CD4+ T cells from unexposed donors were tested for reactivity to SARS-CoV-2 S and N and to four common cold coronavirus spike pools. PBMCs were cultured at a few million per well in IMDM supplemented with around 5.3% human AB serum and about 9.3 IU/ml IL-2. Half of the culture medium was replaced with fresh IL-2-containing medium on days 3 and 7. In general, triplicate replicate wells were used for every peptide culture condition. The leukapheresis product for the unexposed donors was obtained through commercial purchase. Ficoll-Paque PLUS gradient centrifugation was used to isolate PBMCs from either whole blood or leukapheresis product. PBMCs were either used fresh in the expansion assay or cryopreserved at -140 degrees C. The QIAamp Micro DNA Kit was used to extract genomic DNA from the CD4+ T cells.

From the cysteine up to the phenylalanine, the CDR3 has a length of 15 residues. The DNA shown is the 45-base CDR3, in frame from base 1. Trimmed from V: 4 bases; trimmed from J: 2 bases; junction bases lacking a gene match: 7. Taken from the germline V gene, the CDR1 and CDR2 loops are KGHSH and LQKENI. Library construction relied on the immunoSEQ multiplex PCR assay. From the authors' description of their analysis: During preprocessing, nonproductive sequences were discarded, as were any CDR3s that did not begin with C, did not end with F or W, or were shorter than 7 amino acids. Antigen-specific clonotypes were called with the MANAFEST web app, based on expansion relative to reference and other culture wells. A clone was considered positive if significant expansion relative to the reference culture was observed in 2 of 3 replicate wells at an FDR below 0.05. To be called positive, a clone also had to show significant expansion compared with every other tandem well and an odds ratio greater than 5. Pairwise Levenshtein distance, computed with the stringdist R package after three terminal residues were trimmed from each end, was used as the measure of CDR3 homology. TCRdb took over this immuneACCESS table, retaining in-frame rearrangements with V and J assigned. Such tables are incomplete; in checked studies, under half of the missing clones stem from an unresolved V gene, and the remainder is unexplained. Clone size and the V and J calls come from that table; the DNA yielded D and trimming. The table for this sample lists some 16,000 clones; roughly 80% of them were counted only once. About 30% of the sample is in the top ten clones.

This entry belongs to a study of CD4 T cells in relation to SARS-CoV-2 and coronaviruses (dated by TCRdb to the early 2020s). Context from the whole study: In the ViraFEST assay, PBMCs were cultured with antigen for about eleven days, after which TCR beta CDR3s were sequenced to identify antigen-specific clonal expansions. HLA restriction was mapped for shared crossreactive spike epitopes using patient-derived lymphoblastoid cell lines. Samples from three pre-COVID donors and the naive versus memory experiments were sequenced with the Adaptive Biotechnologies TCR-sequencing kit; other data were Illumina-based. A different, Illumina-based TCR-beta assay was used to sequence expansion assays from other donors in the study. At the level of individual TCR clonotypes, the study measured memory CD4+ T cell crossreactivity between SARS-CoV-2 spike protein and common cold coronavirus spike proteins. An HIV-1 Nef peptide pool or a culture without peptide was used as the negative reference condition. What the research found in general, with its limitations: Crossreactivity analysis centred on spike protein, so crossreactivity against other viral proteins was not assessed. No donor contributed both pre-pandemic and post-infection samples, which limited tracing the source of pre-existing responses. Small numbers of patients and of tested TCRs limited the study. In around two thirds of donors, memory CD4+ clonotypes turned up that crossrecognized SARS-CoV-2 and at least one common cold coronavirus spike. Significantly weaker SARS-CoV-2-driven expansion was shown by crossreactive clones than by monoreactive clones, consistent with antigenic imprinting.

This TCR came from a human donor in good health. The sequence is built from TRBV18 and TRBJ1-2; 7 central nucleotides agree with TRBD1. Material: CD4+ T cells from PBMCs, cultured in vitro. The bases read TGTGCCAGCTCACTAAAGACAGGGACGAACTATGGCTACACCTTC. Its coded protein is CASSLKTGTNYGYTF.